This TCR beta chain was captured in a study of vaccination and CD4 T cells after COVID-19. Study-wide results and caveats: The study found median SARS-CoV-2-reactive clonotypes rising from roughly 22 to 38, not significantly.

Oncomine TCR Beta short-read sequencing was applied to DNA from cultured CD4+ T cells. Genomic DNA was taken out of cultured CD4+ T cells by extraction. MiXCR, run by TCRdb on the PCR reads, gives a single entry per CDR3 protein. The sample lists some 13,000 distinct CDR3 sequences; 27% were seen once. With respect to this clonotype: What it binds is not known.

The CDR3 totals 18 residues. Germline V gives CDR1 SNHLY, CDR2 FYNNEI. V was pared by 4 bases and J by 0 bases, with 21 bases between. The treatment denotes: approximately nine-day PBMC culture with coronavirus spike peptide pools or control peptides (ViraFEST assay). Cells were cultured for about nine days, and then CD4+ T cells were isolated by negative selection. Sequencing was done on a sample of CD4+ T cells from blood, cultured in vitro. The sequence was collected from a human donor who had recovered from COVID-19. The chain links TRBV2 to TRBJ1-2, with TRBD1 as a possible D gene (5 bases). CDR3 protein: CASSVGIAGLLANYGYTF. CDR3 nucleotide sequence: TGTGCCAGCAGTGTCGGGATAGCGGGACTGTTAGCTAACTATGGCTACACCTTC.